Below, 17 T cell receptor beta chains from the same sample are listed, as sequenced in a study of blood T cell repertoires in COVID-19 (dated by TCRdb to 2020 to 2022). Library preparation was by the immunoSEQ multiplex PCR assay. Entries here come from immuneACCESS through TCRdb and include only in-frame sequences with V and J called. Some clones fail to appear in such tables; in the studies checked, an unresolved V gene covers under half of the shortfall, and the cause of the remainder is unknown. This sample is represented by 150,000 to 200,000 clones; 80% to 90% of them were singletons. Jointly, the top ten make up about 9.6% of the sample. Sequenced material: peripheral blood. These receptor sequences come from a man aged 45-65 years with active or convalescent COVID-19.

This sequence joins TRBV20-1 and TRBJ1-1; 8 nucleotides line up with TRBD1. From germline, CDR1 is DFQATT and CDR2 SNEGSKA (reference sequence). The CDR3 sequence is 11 residues long. V lost 5 bases, J lost 7 bases, and 3 bases stayed unmatched. CDR3 protein: CSAVQGVEAFF. The CDR3 DNA is TGCAGTGCTGTACAGGGGGTTGAAGCTTTCTTT.

The DNA for the CDR3 is TGTGCCAGCAGTTTATGGGGCAGTAAAGCTTTCTTT. This gives the protein CASSLWGSKAFF. This sequence joins TRBV27 and TRBJ1-1; tentative D call: TRBD1 (5 bases). The CDR3 loop spans 12 amino acids. Trimming shortened V by 1 base and J by 9 bases, and 9 bases separated the two germline ends. Germline V gene data show CDR1 as MNHEY and CDR2 as SMNVEV (reference sequence).

The rearrangement uses TRBV7-9 and TRBJ2-3, with D uncertain. CDR1 is SEHNR, CDR2 FQNEAQ, per germline (reference sequence). V dropped 2 bases and J dropped 6 bases, with 15 bases sitting between them. The CDR3 contains 15 residues. The CDR3 sequence: CASSLRENLRDTQYF. The CDR3 DNA follows: TGTGCCAGCAGCTTACGAGAGAACCTGCGGGATACGCAGTATTTT.

V is TRBV6-5 and J is TRBJ1-2; TRBD1 agrees at 8 bases. CDR1 is MNHEY and CDR2 is SVGAGI in the germline V gene. V dropped 6 bases and J dropped 2; count of bases not matched to a gene: 8. CDR3 length: 15 residues. As DNA, the CDR3 is TGTGCCAGCAGCTGGACAGGGTATGGGAACTATGGCTACACCTTC. It translates to CASSWTGYGNYGYTF.

The chain recombines TRBV27 with TRBJ2-6; no firm D call. Germline values: CDR1 MNHEY, CDR2 SMNVEV (reference sequence). V gave up 5 bases and J gave up 3 bases, with 2 bases separating them. The CDR3 loop spans 12 amino acids. Here the CDR3 DNA reads TGTGCCAGCAGTCTTGGGGCCAACGTCCTGACTTTC. As protein: CASSLGANVLTF.

This clone was seen ten or more times. V gene TRBV27 combines with J gene TRBJ2-1, with 11 bases matching TRBD2. Germline V gene sequence: CDR1 MNHEY, CDR2 SMNVEV (reference sequence). The CDR3 is made up of 14 amino acids. Trimming removed 3 bases from V and 8 bases from J; junction bases left unmatched: 3. CDR3 sequence (DNA): TGTGCCAGCAGTTTTCTAGCGGGAGGAGATGAGCAGTTCTTC. Translation gives CASSFLAGGDEQFF.

The chain is built from TRBV20-1 and TRBJ1-1, with TRBD1 as a possible D gene (6 bases). The germline V gene has CDR1 DFQATT and CDR2 SNEGSKA (reference sequence). The CDR3 covers 13 residues. V lost 4 bases to trimming and J lost 4 bases, with 13 bases between them. CDR3 sequence reads: CSANEGGSTEAFF. The CDR3 nucleotides read TGCAGTGCTAATGAGGGGGGGAGCACTGAAGCTTTCTTT.

Comments on this clone: Additional DNA sequences in this sample encode the identical CDR3. V and J are TRBV3-1 (or the pseudogene TRBV3-2) and TRBJ1-3; perhaps TRBD1 as D (5 bases). This CDR3 is built from 16 residues. Germline V CDR1 and CDR2: LGHDT, YNNKEL (reference sequence). Between the trimmed V and J ends, which lost 0 bases and 1 base, there was a span of 10 bases. Here the CDR3 reads CASSQEGGGSGNTIYF. The CDR3 DNA follows: TGTGCCAGCAGCCAAGAGGGGGGGGGATCTGGAAACACCATATATTTT.

The chain has TRBV28 and TRBJ1-4; D not certain. CDR1 and CDR2 from the germline V gene are MDHEN and SYDVKM. V shed 6 bases and J shed 6 bases, with 20 bases lying between them. This CDR3 is built from 16 residues. CDR3 residues: CASRPGSGAWYEKLFF. The CDR3 DNA reads as TGTGCCAGCAGGCCGGGGTCGGGCGCCTGGTATGAAAAACTGTTTTTT.

This chain links TRBV28 with TRBJ1-1; D might be TRBD1 (5 bases). The CDR3 is 14 amino acids. The ends were cut back, 6 bases at V and 4 bases at J, with 15 bases in the middle. Germline lookup yields CDR1 MDHEN and CDR2 SYDVKM. The CDR3 region has the DNA TGTGCCAGCAGCTCCGTCCAGGGAACCACTGAAGCTTTCTTT. This translates into CASSSVQGTTEAFF.

CDR3 bases: TGTGCCAGCAGCTTACTTATCACCGGGGAGCTGTTTTTT. This gives the protein CASSLLITGELFF. The chain couples TRBV7-9 to TRBJ2-2; D gene uncertain. Germline CDR1 and CDR2: SEHNR and FQNEAQ (reference sequence). CDR3 length: 13 residues. The ends were cut back, 2 bases at V and 4 bases at J, with 5 bases in the middle.

The CDR3 region is CASSGQPYGYTF. The CDR3 DNA sequence: TGTGCCAGCTCGGGACAGCCCTATGGCTACACCTTC. The chain recombines TRBV18 with TRBJ1-2; 7 nucleotides agree with TRBD1. The CDR3 length is 12 residues. J lost 4 bases, V lost 6 bases, and 2 bases had no gene match. CDR1 is KGHSH and CDR2 is LQKENI in the germline V gene.

This clone was found once. The V call is TRBV10-1, the J call TRBJ2-3, with a possible D match to TRBD2 (5 bases). Germline CDR1 reads WNHNN; CDR2 reads SYGVQD (reference sequence). The CDR3 sequence is 14 residues long. V dropped 2 bases and J dropped 1 base, with 7 bases sitting between them. Written as DNA, the CDR3 is TGCGCCAGCAGTGAGGAGGGCCGCACAGATACGCAGTATTTT. This translates into CASSEEGRTDTQYF.

In nucleotides, the CDR3 is TGTGCCAGCAGCTTGGGGGACAGGGAGAACACTGAAGCTTTCTTT. Protein product: CASSLGDRENTEAFF. The chain carries TRBV5-4 and TRBJ1-1, with TRBD1 identical over 9 bases. After removal of 0 bases from V and 1 base from J, the junction contained 1 base not matched to a gene. Germline lookup yields CDR1 SGHNT and CDR2 YYREEE (reference sequence). There are 15 residues in the CDR3.

In this sample, this clone turned up once. The CDR3 DNA sequence: TGTGCCAGCAGTACCCGACAGGGTGGAGCCGGGGAGCTGTTTTTT. It codes for CASSTRQGGAGELFF. V is TRBV6-5 and J is TRBJ2-2; the match to TRBD1 covers 7 bases. From germline, CDR1 is MNHEY and CDR2 SVGAGI. The J segment lost 6 bases and the V segment lost 5 bases, leaving 9 bases of the junction unmatched. The CDR3 has 15 residues.

This chain joins TRBV24-1 and TRBJ2-5, with 11 bases matching TRBD1. Germline CDR1 and CDR2: KGHDR and SFDVKD. The CDR3 has 17 residues. Unmatched junction bases numbered 6, after V lost 3 bases and J lost 1 base. In nucleotides, the CDR3 is TGTGCCACCAGTGATCGTTCGGGACAGGGGGTCCAAGAGACCCAGTACTTC. The encoded protein is CATSDRSGQGVQETQYF.

This chain links TRBV20-1 with TRBJ2-1; 10 bases are a match to TRBD2. Germline trimming cut 3 bases from V and 7 bases from J; bases unmatched to any gene: 6. Germline V gene lookup returns CDR1 DFQATT and CDR2 SNEGSKA (reference sequence). The CDR3 runs 14 residues. The CDR3 coding sequence is TGCAGTGCTAGTGGGTCGGGACTAGCGAATGAGCAGTTCTTC. Protein sequence: CSASGSGLANEQFF.